This TCR beta chain comes out of a study of cytomegalovirus exposure and HLA in healthy donors. Study outcomes and limitations: In a later analysis, specific HLA alleles were associated with some 16,000 TCR beta sequences at a 0.05 false discovery rate. Earlier analysis looked at TCR beta V segments, and most were productive about 87% or about 30% of the time. TCR beta chains numbering under 200 were designated cytomegalovirus-associated.

Use of 60 Vbeta and 13 Jbeta primers characterized the PCR. Produced via immunoSEQ multiplex PCR; TCRdb's table is partial and in-frame only. This table lists about 160,000 clones. Turning to this clone: Antigen specificity is unknown.

V lost 1 base to trimming and J lost 3 bases, with 13 bases between them. CDR3 size: 15 residues. Per germline, CDR1 KGHSH and CDR2 LQKENI. The chain carries TRBV18 and TRBJ2-7, with D tentatively TRBD1 (5 bases). The sequencing input was PBMCs. This clonotype originated in a man aged 25 to 45 in good health and CMV-seronegative. The DNA of the CDR3 is TGTGCCAGCTCACCACAAAGACAGACCTTCTACGAGCAGTACTTC. This gives the protein CASSPQRQTFYEQYF. Using reference TRBV18 and TRBJ2-7 for the parts outside the CDR3, the full variable domain is NAGVMQNPRHLVRRRGQEARLRCSPMKGHSHVYWYRQLPEEGLKFMVYLQKENIIDESGMPKERFSAEFPKEGPSILRIQQVVRGDSAAYFCASSPQRQTFYEQYFGPGTRLTVT.